This TCR beta chain comes out of a study of post-analysis software for immune sequencing data. Study observations and caveats: TRBV5-6, TRBV5-1 and TRBV20-1 were among four to six TRBV segments more frequent in patients than controls.

As for this clonotype: Its specificity is not known.

Germline V gene data show CDR1 as KGHDR and CDR2 as SFDVKD. The junction had 5 bases not matched to a gene; V was cut back by 3 bases and J by 0 bases. The CDR3 totals 16 residues. Presence of unique molecular identifiers characterized the TCR beta cDNA libraries. Input amounts of roughly 0.9 to 10 million T cells were used. These gave about 500,000 cDNA molecules, so each molecule approximated one T cell. Using its own MiXCR run on the PCR reads, TCRdb lists one record per CDR3 protein. The sample lists a few hundred thousand distinct CDR3 sequences; approximately 45% were seen once. The chain joins TRBV24-1 to TRBJ2-7; 9 bases fit TRBD1. The clonotype comes from a girl aged 10 to 17 with multiple sclerosis. Sequenced input: blood. CDR3 protein: CATSDRTGASSYEQYF. CDR3 sequence (DNA): TGTGCCACCAGTGATCGGACAGGGGCCAGCTCCTACGAGCAGTACTTC.